A single sample gave rise to the 7 T cell receptor beta chains below, sequenced in a study of cytomegalovirus exposure and HLA in healthy donors. Vbeta (60) and Jbeta (13) primers were used in the PCR. Repertoires were generated with immunoSEQ multiplex PCR, while TCRdb's copy carries only in-frame clones and drops some. The sample yields 120,000 to 150,000 clones, around three quarters seen once. The sequencing input was PBMCs. Receptors were obtained from a man between 35 and 55 years old in good health and CMV-seropositive.

This rearrangement joins TRBV5-1 to TRBJ1-1; 9 bases match TRBD1. The CDR3 is 15 amino acids. V was pared by 2 bases and J by 6 bases, with 8 bases of the junction left unmatched. CDR1 is SGHRS, CDR2 YFSETQ, per germline. In nucleotides, the CDR3 is TGCGCCAGCAGCTTTCTCCGGACAGGGGACTCTGAAGCTTTCTTT. This gives the protein CASSFLRTGDSEAFF.

This clone showed up just once. The rearrangement joins TRBV6-1 to TRBJ1-2; 10 bases are shared with TRBD1. The V gene's germline CDR1 is MNHNS and CDR2 SASEGT. V shed 4 bases, J shed 4 bases, and the junction held 9 bases outside the gene matches. This CDR3 contains 16 residues. The DNA of the CDR3 is TGTGCCAGCAGTGTGACAGGGGGCCCTACGGGCTATGGCTACACCTTC. Translating gives CASSVTGGPTGYGYTF.

The genes are TRBV28 and TRBJ1-1; possible D gene TRBD1, 5 bases. The CDR3 consists of 15 residues. Deletions cut 5 bases from V and 3 bases from J, with 16 bases between. The germline V gene has CDR1 MDHEN and CDR2 SYDVKM. The CDR3 region is CASSLLQGGDTEAFF. The CDR3 nucleotides are TGTGCCAGCAGTCTCCTTCAGGGAGGTGACACTGAAGCTTTCTTT.

The rearrangement joins TRBV4-3 to TRBJ1-5, with D perhaps matching TRBD1 (5 bases). The CDR3 totals 14 residues. V was clipped by 1 base and J by 13 bases, with 17 bases between them. The germline gives CDR1 LGHNA, CDR2 YSLEER. The CDR3 spells CASSQGGGSSRQHF. The CDR3 nucleotides read TGCGCCAGCAGCCAAGGGGGCGGATCCAGTCGACAGCATTTT.

As DNA, the CDR3 is TGTGCCAGCAGTGCCGACACTTCTGGAAACACCATATATTTT. It yields the protein CASSADTSGNTIYF. The gene calls are TRBV6-5 and TRBJ1-3; D is ambiguous. Germline V gene lookup returns CDR1 MNHEY and CDR2 SVGAGI. The germline V and J ends were trimmed by 5 bases and 1 base, with 9 bases remaining between them. This CDR3 contains 14 residues.

This clone has just a few counts. A read error may account for a junction end that differs from germline. This sample includes further DNA sequences coding for the same CDR3. The V gene is TRBV7-2, the J gene TRBJ1-6, with D unclear. The length of the CDR3 is 14 residues. Germline CDR1 reads SGHTA; CDR2 reads FQGNSA. The chain's CDR3 is CASSLNIYDSPLHF. As DNA, the CDR3 is TGTGCCAGCAGCTTAAATATCTATGATTCCCCCCTCCACTTT.

This clone was observed a few times. The rearrangement links TRBV5-1 to TRBJ2-5; D possibly corresponds to TRBD1 (5 bases). Trimming shortened V by 0 bases and J by 2 bases, and 8 bases separated the two germline ends. CDR1 and CDR2 from the germline V gene are SGHRS and YFSETQ. The CDR3 loop spans 14 amino acids. CDR3 bases: TGCGCCAGCAGCTTGGGACAGTGGCAAGAGACCCAGTACTTC. This translates into CASSLGQWQETQYF.